These 25 T cell receptor beta chains originate from one sample sequenced in a study of blood T cells in healthy people across ages. The second PCR ran about 7 to 12 cycles with a sample-barcoded 5' primer and J-beta primers. One entry per CDR3 protein results from TCRdb running MiXCR on the 5' RACE reads. In the table there are about 1.6 million distinct CDR3 sequences, almost 35% of which are singletons. Sequences were obtained from blood. These receptors were collected from a woman between 25 and 40 years old in good health.

This clonotype was seen only a few times. V and J are TRBV7-9 and TRBJ1-3; D unclear. The CDR3 consists of 11 residues. In germline, CDR1 is SEHNR, CDR2 FQNEAQ (reference sequence). Trimming cost V 10 bases and J 8 bases, with 12 bases left between them. CDR3 DNA: TGTGCCATATCTGGCGAGGACACCATATATTTT. Amino acid sequence: CAISGEDTIYF.

Written as DNA, the CDR3 is TGCGCCAGCAGCCAAGTAATCCGGGATACGCAGTATTTT. Translation: CASSQVIRDTQYF. J is TRBJ2-3 and V is TRBV4-1; D is ambiguous. The length of the CDR3 is 13 residues. The V and J ends lost 1 base and 6 bases respectively, with 8 bases between them. CDR1 and CDR2 (germline): MGHRA, YSYEKL.

This chain connects TRBV29-1 to TRBJ1-1, with D maybe TRBD1 (5 bases). Germline V gene sequence: CDR1 SQVTM, CDR2 ANQGSEA. V was cut by 7 bases and J by 0 bases, with 21 bases left in between. This CDR3 spans 16 amino acids. For the CDR3, the DNA is TGCAGCGCTAGCCGGGACCTCTTGCCGGTGAACACTGAAGCTTTCTTT. Translating gives CSASRDLLPVNTEAFF.

The chain uses TRBV20-1 and TRBJ1-5; D not resolved. From germline, CDR1 is DFQATT and CDR2 SNEGSKA (reference sequence). Between the trimmed V and J ends, which lost 5 bases and 1 base, there was a span of 12 bases. This CDR3 spans 14 amino acids. CDR3 in amino acids: CSAPDGVSNQPQHF. For the CDR3, the DNA is TGCAGTGCTCCGGACGGGGTCAGCAATCAGCCCCAGCATTTT.

The chain recombines TRBV3-1 with TRBJ2-3; no clear D gene. V was shortened by 3 bases and J by 4 bases, with 8 bases between the two germline ends. CDR3 size: 13 residues. The germline V gene has CDR1 LGHDT and CDR2 YNNKEL (reference sequence). The CDR3 sequence is CASSHRFADTQYF. Written as DNA, the CDR3 is TGTGCCAGCAGCCACCGATTCGCAGATACGCAGTATTTT.

Regarding this clonotype: A much larger clonotype is one base distant, so this may be a read error. This sequence joins TRBV7-9 and TRBJ2-1; 7 nucleotides align to TRBD1. There are 14 residues in the CDR3. Germline assignment: CDR1 SEHNR and CDR2 FQNEAQ (reference sequence). CDR3 protein: CTSSLEGQVSEQFF. The CDR3 DNA reads as TGTACCAGCAGCTTAGAAGGACAGGTTAGTGAGCAGTTCTTC. The full variable domain, in which reference TRBV7-9 and TRBJ2-1 provide the parts outside the CDR3, is DTGVSQNPRHKITKRGQNVTFRCDPISEHNRLYWYRQTLGQGPEFLTYFQNEAQLEKSRLLSDRFSAERPKGSFSTLEIQRTEQGDSAMYLCTSSLEGQVSEQFFGPGTRLTVL.

V is TRBV7-9 and J is TRBJ2-3; D possibly matches TRBD1 or TRBD2 (6 bases each). Germline CDR1 and CDR2: SEHNR and FQNEAQ (reference sequence). V was cut by 2 bases and J by 1 base, with 13 bases left in between. This CDR3 has 16 amino acids. The CDR3 spells CASSLKAEGGTDTQYF. DNA of the CDR3: TGTGCCAGCAGCTTAAAGGCGGAGGGGGGCACAGATACGCAGTATTTT.

The V and J genes are TRBV29-1 and TRBJ2-1; 14 nucleotides agree with TRBD2. Germline V gene data show CDR1 as SQVTM and CDR2 as ANQGSEA. Trimming at V came to 6 bases and at J to 5 bases, leaving 9 bases not matched to a gene. The CDR3 is made up of 16 amino acids. The CDR3 reads CSVDGTSGSTDNEQFF. CDR3 in DNA: TGCAGCGTAGATGGGACTAGCGGGAGCACAGACAATGAGCAGTTCTTC.

Comment on this clonotype: The junction does not match germline at one end; this may be a read error. The rearrangement uses TRBV7-9 and TRBJ1-5; D is unclear. The CDR3 is made up of 13 amino acids. Looked up from germline, CDR1 is SEHNR and CDR2 is FQNEAQ (reference sequence). The CDR3 protein is CAGSSGSNQPQHF. Here the CDR3 DNA reads TGTGCCGGCAGCTCGGGAAGCAATCAGCCCCAGCATTTT.

V gene TRBV12-3 or TRBV12-4 combines with J gene TRBJ1-1, with D possibly TRBD1 on 6 matching bases. Deletions cut 8 bases from V and 3 bases from J, with 13 bases between. The CDR3 contains 13 residues. CDR3 amino acids: CASGRDIHTEAFF. The CDR3 region has the DNA TGTGCCAGCGGCCGGGACATCCACACTGAAGCTTTCTTT.

The rearrangement links TRBV12-3 or TRBV12-4 to TRBJ1-5, with TRBD1 matching 9 bases. This CDR3 has 19 residues. Losses at the gene ends were 7 bases for V and 2 bases for J; bases not matched to a gene: 18. This CDR3 is CASKSAGTGRHIGNQPQHF. The CDR3 bases are TGTGCCAGCAAAAGTGCCGGGACAGGGAGACACATTGGCAATCAGCCCCAGCATTTT.

The chain couples TRBV4-1 to TRBJ1-1, with 7 nucleotides matching TRBD1. The CDR3 has 15 residues. The V gene's germline CDR1 is MGHRA and CDR2 YSYEKL. Trimming cost V 3 bases and J 1 base; bases outside gene matches: 5. The CDR3 DNA sequence: TGCGCCAGCAGCCACGATGACAGGGCGAACACTGAAGCTTTCTTT. Translating gives CASSHDDRANTEAFF.

This chain joins TRBV20-1 and TRBJ1-1; 8 bases line up with TRBD1. The CDR3 loop spans 13 amino acids. Germline-derived CDR1 and CDR2 are DFQATT and SNEGSKA (reference sequence). The junction had 3 bases not matched to a gene; V was cut back by 2 bases and J by 4 bases. Here the CDR3 DNA reads TGCAGTGCTAGAAACACAGGGGGCACTGAAGCTTTCTTT. Residues: CSARNTGGTEAFF.

V usage is TRBV29-1 and J usage is TRBJ2-3, with TRBD2 as a possible D gene (5 bases). The CDR3 extends over 14 amino acids. V lost 2 bases to trimming and J lost 7 bases, with 16 bases between them. CDR1 is SQVTM, CDR2 ANQGSEA, per germline. DNA for the CDR3: TGCAGCGTTGAAAATGCGGGCCCCCTAAATACGCAGTATTTT. Translation: CSVENAGPLNTQYF.

The chain employs TRBV24-1 and TRBJ2-2; D call uncertain. Germline V lookup: CDR1 KGHDR, CDR2 SFDVKD. The CDR3 runs 12 residues. Trimming cost V 7 bases and J 5 bases, with 7 bases left between them. CDR3 nucleotides: TGTGCCACCAGCACGGATACCGGGGAGCTGTTTTTT. Translated: CATSTDTGELFF.

There are many counts of this clonotype. For the CDR3, the DNA is TGCGCCAGCAGCAAGACAGGGGGCAGGGGAGATTATGGCTACACCTTC. Protein product: CASSKTGGRGDYGYTF. J is TRBJ1-2 and V is TRBV4-1; 10 nucleotides agree with TRBD1. The CDR3 has 16 residues. Trimming took 5 bases from V and 5 from J; bases not matched to a gene: 11. The germline V gene has CDR1 MGHRA and CDR2 YSYEKL.

This clonotype was detected only a few times. The chain joins TRBV3-1 to TRBJ1-6; tentatively, D is TRBD1 (6 bases). Trimming left V 3 bases short and J 0 bases short, with 6 bases between. Germline CDR1 and CDR2: LGHDT and YNNKEL (reference sequence). The CDR3 contains 15 residues. This CDR3 is CASSQDSSYNSPLHF. The DNA of the CDR3 is TGTGCCAGCAGCCAGGACAGCTCCTATAATTCACCCCTCCACTTT.

This clonotype was observed a few times. This chain joins TRBV20-1 and TRBJ2-1; 10 bases fit TRBD2. Germline-derived CDR1 and CDR2 are DFQATT and SNEGSKA (reference sequence). This CDR3 has 16 amino acids. V shed 5 bases and J 9 bases; nucleotides not matched to a gene: 16. The CDR3 DNA reads as TGCAGTGCTCCCCGACTACGCGAGCGGGGGGGCAGTGAGCAGTTCTTC. Amino acid sequence: CSAPRLRERGGSEQFF.

In the case of this clonotype: Compared with germline, one end of the junction differs, possibly owing to a read error. V gene TRBV6-1 combines with J gene TRBJ2-5; D is perhaps TRBD1 (5 bases). Judging by the DNA end, TRBJ2-7 fits better; the J call may be wrong. The germline gives CDR1 MNHNS, CDR2 SASEGT. There are 15 residues in the CDR3. The CDR3 spells CAGSERTSPENEQYF. The CDR3 coding sequence is TGTGCCGGCAGTGAACGGACATCCCCTGAAAACGAGCAGTACTTC.

A word on this clonotype: At one boundary the junction diverges from the germline segment, which might be a read error. The chain is built from TRBV9 and TRBJ2-2; D is possibly TRBD1 (6 bases). The CDR3 is 17 amino acids. Per germline, CDR1 SGDLS and CDR2 YYNGEE. In DNA form, the CDR3 reads TGTACCAGCAGCGTAGTAGCAGGGGCGCAGAACACCGGGGAGCTGTTTTTT. It is translated as CTSSVVAGAQNTGELFF.

This clonotype was counted many times. The J gene is TRBJ1-2, the V gene TRBV7-9; D is perhaps TRBD1 (5 bases). The CDR3 is 16 residues long. Germline V CDR1 and CDR2: SEHNR, FQNEAQ (reference sequence). V dropped 5 bases and J dropped 4 bases, with 20 bases sitting between them. Here the CDR3 reads CASSQAGQLLAYGYTF. CDR3 DNA sequence: TGTGCCAGCAGCCAGGCGGGGCAGCTGTTAGCCTATGGCTACACCTTC.

The chain joins TRBV7-3 to TRBJ1-1; D is possibly TRBD1 (5 bases). Germline V gene sequence: CDR1 SGHTA, CDR2 FQGTGA. Trimming shortened V by 1 base and J by 0 bases, and 12 bases separated the two germline ends. The CDR3 runs 16 residues. The CDR3 region is CASSLNPRDLNTEAFF. The CDR3 region has the DNA TGTGCCAGCAGCTTAAACCCCCGGGACCTGAACACTGAAGCTTTCTTT.

In DNA, the CDR3 is TGTGCCAGCAGCTATCTACATGACACTGAAGCTTTCTTT. It translates to CASSYLHDTEAFF. The chain carries TRBV7-9 and TRBJ1-1; D gene unclear. V was clipped by 4 bases and J by 3 bases, with 9 bases between them. Germline V lookup: CDR1 SEHNR, CDR2 FQNEAQ (reference sequence). The CDR3 runs to 13 residues.

V and J are TRBV15 and TRBJ1-4; 7 bases are shared with TRBD1. CDR1 is LNHNV, CDR2 YYDKDF, per germline (reference sequence). The CDR3 loop spans 13 amino acids. V lost 9 bases, J lost 8 bases, and 9 bases stayed unmatched. In nucleotides, the CDR3 is TGTGCCACTAGTCAGGGGGTGAGGGAAAAACTGTTTTTT. Its translation is CATSQGVREKLFF.

In its sample, this clonotype was seen many times. This rearrangement joins TRBV29-1 to TRBJ1-2; D possibly corresponds to TRBD1 (5 bases). Germline-derived CDR1 and CDR2 are SQVTM and ANQGSEA. The V end lost 0 bases, the J end lost 4 bases, and 9 bases lay between the germline ends. CDR3 size: 13 residues. The CDR3 loop reads CSVEESGPYGYTF. The DNA of the CDR3 is TGCAGCGTTGAAGAGTCAGGGCCCTATGGCTACACCTTC.